This T cell receptor (beta chain) was retrieved from a study of blood T cell repertoires in COVID-19. Whole-study context: PBMCs, B-cell-depleted T cells, or T cells were the source of the cDNA or gDNA that made up the material.

In the original analysis: Estimates of nucleated cell counts were drawn from the amplification of reference gene primers. Method: immunoSEQ multiplex PCR; TCRdb's copy keeps in-frame clones and lacks some. The DNA gave D and trimming, while V, J and clone size come from that table. The table lists more than 85,000 clones, around 68% of them singletons, with approximately 8% in the top ten. The CDR3 is 14 residues long. Germline V gene data show CDR1 as SGHAT and CDR2 as FQDESV (reference sequence). V lost 6 bases to trimming and J lost 6 bases, with 18 bases between them. This TCR derives from a woman aged 55 to 70 with acute or convalescent COVID-19. This sequence joins TRBV11-1 and TRBJ2-7; D perhaps matches TRBD1 (5 bases). The sample consisted of peripheral blood. The CDR3 loop reads CASSLTVTYSEQYF. CDR3 DNA: TGTGCCAGCAGTTTGACAGTAACCTATTCCGAGCAGTACTTC.